Listed below are T cell receptor beta chains from one sample, sequenced in a study of a mutant IDH1 vaccine in newly diagnosed glioma. Their antigens are not known. The assay was immunoSEQ multiplex PCR, and TCRdb's table has in-frame clones only and misses some. The table lists 25,000 to 30,000 clones, around 80% of them singletons, with more than 15% in the top ten. Sequenced material: PBMCs, taken from a glioma patient whose treatment included an IDH1 peptide vaccine. These receptors all come from a woman in her thirties with glioma. The CDR3 runs from the conserved cysteine through the conserved F or W. A D gene is named only where the DNA matches it firmly. Clone size is not always given. Where it is, it says once, few, many or a class for expanded clones.

D	V	J	size	DNA	CDR3
.	TRBV7-9	TRBJ2-3	.	TGTGCCAGCAGCTTTCTGGACGGGAGTCTAAGCACAGATACGCAGTATTTT	CASSFLDGSLSTDTQYF
.	TRBV10-3	TRBJ1-5	.	TGTGCCATCAGTGAAACCGAAACTCAGCCCCAGCATTTT	CAISETETQPQHF
TRBD1	TRBV6-1	TRBJ1-5	.	TGTGCCAGCTCCGACAGGGCCGTTGGCAATCAGCCCCAGCATTTT	CASSDRAVGNQPQHF
TRBD1	TRBV4-1	TRBJ1-5	.	TGCGCCAGCAGCCGGTTCACAGGGGAGGGGAATCAGCCCCAGCATTTT	CASSRFTGEGNQPQHF
.	TRBV5-1	TRBJ1-1	.	TGCGCCAGCCAGCCGATGCATCAGGCCGGTGAAGCTTTCTTT	CASQPMHQAGEAFF
.	TRBV5-4	TRBJ1-1	.	TGTGCCAGCAGTTTTGGCCGGAAGAACACTGAAGCTTTCTTT	CASSFGRKNTEAFF
.	TRBV19	TRBJ2-5	.	TGTGCCAGTAGTATAGAAGACGGTAGCAAGACCCAGTACTTC	CASSIEDGSKTQYF
.	TRBV29-1	TRBJ1-1	.	TGCAGCGTACTCAAGGGGGGCCTTGAAGCTTTCTTT	CSVLKGGLEAFF
.	TRBV19	TRBJ2-3	.	TGTGCCAGTAGTATCACCCCTAGCGCTACGCAGTATTTT	CASSITPSATQYF
.	TRBV25-1	TRBJ1-4	once	TGTGCCAGCAGTGCGGTGGGGGAGAAAAAACTGTTTTTT	CASSAVGEKKLFF
.	TRBV25-1	TRBJ2-7	few	TGTGCCAGCACTACGGGGCTCTACGAGCAGTACTTC	CASTTGLYEQYF
.	TRBV5-3	TRBJ2-7	.	TGTGCCAGAAGCCCAAGACTAGTAACCTACGAGCAGTACTTC	CARSPRLVTYEQYF
TRBD2	TRBV7-2	TRBJ2-7	few	TGTGCCAGCAGCTTACCTAGGGCGGGGGGCTTCTACGAGCAGTACTTC	CASSLPRAGGFYEQYF
TRBD1	TRBV6-5	TRBJ2-3	.	TGTGCCAGCAGACCGACAGGGGGCACAGATACGCAGTATTTT	CASRPTGGTDTQYF
.	TRBV19	TRBJ1-2	.	TGTGCCAGTTGGAAGGTGGGTCGTGAGGACTATGGCTACACCTTC	CASWKVGREDYGYTF